The rows below give T cell receptor beta chains drawn from one sample of a study of T cell changes during pregnancy in multiple sclerosis. Some clones are missing from TCRdb's copy, which holds only in-frame ones; the method was immunoSEQ multiplex PCR. The data contain around 57,000 clones, around 89% of them seen just once; the ten biggest clones take up around 0.85%. This specimen was peripheral blood, taken in the first trimester of pregnancy. Source of these receptors: a female donor in good health, enrolled as a control in a pregnancy study. CDR3s include the opening cysteine and the closing phenylalanine or tryptophan. Each record gives: V gene, clone size, D gene, J gene, CDR3 DNA, CDR3 protein. The D gene is left open where the match is weak. Rows may omit the clone size; those that give it use once, few, many or a size class.

>TRBV19|.|.|TRBJ1-3
TGTGCCAGTAGTATAGGACTAAGCTCTGGAAACACCATATATTTT
CASSIGLSSGNTIYF
>TRBV7-9|.|TRBD1|TRBJ2-1
TGTGCCAGCAGCTTCGGGACAGGGCTATACAATGAGCAGTTCTTC
CASSFGTGLYNEQFF
>TRBV27|.|TRBD2|TRBJ2-3
TGTGCCAGCAGTGAGCGGGGGGTCCACACAGATACGCAGTATTTT
CASSERGVHTDTQYF
>TRBV6-6|.|TRBD1|TRBJ1-1
TGTGCCAGCGGACAGGGCGGGAACACTGAAGCTTTCTTT
CASGQGGNTEAFF
>TRBV19|.|.|TRBJ1-3
TGTGCCAGTAGTATACCTACCTCGCGAAACACCATATATTTT
CASSIPTSRNTIYF
>TRBV29-1|.|.|TRBJ1-3
TGCAGCGTTGACCCGAGATCCTCTGGAAACACCATATATTTT
CSVDPRSSGNTIYF
>TRBV27|.|.|TRBJ1-5
TGTGCCAGCAGTTTAGATTCCCGGGATAGCAATCAGCCCCAGCATTTT
CASSLDSRDSNQPQHF
>TRBV10-3|.|.|TRBJ2-5
TGTGCCATCAGTGGCAGGGGGGAAGAGACCCAGTACTTC
CAISGRGEETQYF
>TRBV7-9|.|TRBD1|TRBJ1-1
TGTGCCAGCAGCAGAGACAGGGTCACTGAAGCTTTCTTT
CASSRDRVTEAFF
>TRBV5-6|.|.|TRBJ2-7
TGTGCCAGCAGTCGGGACTTCACCTCCTCCTACGAGCAGTACTTC
CASSRDFTSSYEQYF
>TRBV6-1|once|.|TRBJ1-4
TGTGCCAGCAGTGAAGCGATCAGTGTTGCAACTAATGAAAAACTGTTTTTT
CASSEAISVATNEKLFF
>TRBV30|.|.|TRBJ1-2
TGTGCCTGGTTAACAGGCAAAGCTAACTATGGCTACACCTTC
CAWLTGKANYGYTF
>TRBV30|.|.|TRBJ1-1
TGTGCCTGGAGAGTTGTGACACTTTCGAACACTGAAGCTTTCTTT
CAWRVVTLSNTEAFF
>TRBV9|.|.|TRBJ1-1
TGTGCCAGCAGCCCAGGGGCCTCCTGGGCTTTCTTT
CASSPGASWAFF
>TRBV30|.|.|TRBJ1-2
TGTGCCTGGAATGCAGGGGATACCTATGGCTACACCTTC
CAWNAGDTYGYTF
>TRBV6-6|.|.|TRBJ1-4
TGTGCCAGCAACTATCAAAGACGGGGAGAAAAACTGTTTTTT
CASNYQRRGEKLFF
>TRBV9|.|.|TRBJ1-1
TGTGCCAGCAGCGTAGAGGCAGGGTCGTTTAGCACTGAAGCTTTCTTT
CASSVEAGSFSTEAFF